This T cell receptor (beta chain) is drawn from a study of glioma-infiltrating T cells. Amplification of TCR alpha and beta CDR3 regions from RNA used iRepertoire nested multiplex PCR. Input was roughly 100-450 ng of tissue mRNA or PBMC total RNA. TCRdb reprocessed the multiplex PCR reads with MiXCR, giving one entry per CDR3 protein. The profile shows around 99,000 distinct CDR3 sequences, around 25% of them singletons. This clonotype was detected only once. Its specificity is not known. Sequence at one end of the junction differs from germline and may be a read error. Study findings and constraints: Above-expected tissue-blood divergence occurred in all gliomas, most in low-grade ones. Tissue and blood shared very few CDR3 sequences.

Looked up from germline, CDR1 is MNHEY and CDR2 is SMNVEV (reference sequence). The CDR3 extends over 13 amino acids. V gene TRBV27 combines with J gene TRBJ1-6; tentative D call: TRBD1 (5 bases). The TCR sequence derives from a human donor with low-grade glioma or glioblastoma, undergoing nonglioma brain surgery, or in good health (not recorded which). Sequenced sample: glioma tissue, nonneoplastic brain tissue, or PBMCs (not recorded which). The DNA of the CDR3 is TGTGCTAGCAGGGCCGACAGTTCTTCAACCCTCCACTTT. Its translation: CASRADSSSTLHF.